A selection of T cell receptor beta chains follows, all from one sample in a study of blood T cell repertoires in COVID-19. Here immunoSEQ multiplex PCR was the method, and the copy in TCRdb shows in-frame clones only, minus some. Among about 200,000 clones listed, 75% to 90% were seen once. The source material was peripheral blood. Receptor source: a man aged 35 to 55 with acute or convalescent COVID-19. CDR3s include the opening cysteine and the closing phenylalanine or tryptophan. The D gene is left open where the match is weak. For some rows the clone size is stated as once, few or many, or as a class when expanded; others skip it.

d_gene: TRBD2; abundance: NA; j_gene: TRBJ2-3; v_gene: TRBV7-3; CDR3nt: TGTGCCAGCAGCGTAGGACTAGCGGGGGTCACAGATACGCAGTATTTT; CDR3aa: CASSVGLAGVTDTQYF
d_gene: TRBD2; abundance: NA; j_gene: TRBJ2-2; v_gene: TRBV24-1; CDR3nt: TGTGCCACCAGTGATTCAGGACTAGCGGAGAACACCGGGGAGCTGTTTTTT; CDR3aa: CATSDSGLAENTGELFF
d_gene: TRBD2; abundance: NA; j_gene: TRBJ2-1; v_gene: TRBV6-5; CDR3nt: TGTGCCAGCCAAACTAGCGGGAGGGCCCATGAGCAGTTCTTC; CDR3aa: CASQTSGRAHEQFF
d_gene: NA; abundance: NA; j_gene: TRBJ2-7; v_gene: TRBV7-8; CDR3nt: TGTGCCAGCAGCTTATTCTTGGACACCCCCTCCTACGAGCAGTACTTC; CDR3aa: CASSLFLDTPSYEQYF
d_gene: TRBD1; abundance: NA; j_gene: TRBJ2-2; v_gene: TRBV30; CDR3nt: TGTGCCTGGAGGAGGTTATGGGGACAGGGAAGGGCGAGTGGCACCGGGGAGCTGTTTTTT; CDR3aa: CAWRRLWGQGRASGTGELFF
d_gene: NA; abundance: NA; j_gene: TRBJ2-1; v_gene: TRBV21-1; CDR3nt: TGTGCCAGCAGCCTTCAAAAACCCAGGGCGCCAGGGAATGAGCAGTTCTTC; CDR3aa: CASSLQKPRAPGNEQFF
d_gene: NA; abundance: NA; j_gene: TRBJ1-1; v_gene: TRBV7-2; CDR3nt: TGTGCCAGCAGCTTAATCGGGGGGAACACTGAAGCTTTCTTT; CDR3aa: CASSLIGGNTEAFF
d_gene: NA; abundance: NA; j_gene: TRBJ1-1; v_gene: TRBV6-4; CDR3nt: TGTGCCAGCAGTAGAGAGCTGAACACTGAAGCTTTCTTT; CDR3aa: CASSRELNTEAFF
d_gene: TRBD2; abundance: NA; j_gene: TRBJ2-7; v_gene: TRBV7-2; CDR3nt: TGTGCCAGCAGCCTCGGGACTAGTTACCTTGCCGAGCAGTACTTC; CDR3aa: CASSLGTSYLAEQYF
d_gene: NA; abundance: NA; j_gene: TRBJ2-5; v_gene: TRBV5-6; CDR3nt: TGTGCCAGCAGCTTGGCCTATGAGACCCAGTACTTC; CDR3aa: CASSLAYETQYF
d_gene: TRBD2; abundance: NA; j_gene: TRBJ2-2; v_gene: TRBV23-1; CDR3nt: TGCGCCAGCAGTCCTGGACTAGCGGGAGCTTACACCGGGGAGCTGTTTTTT; CDR3aa: CASSPGLAGAYTGELFF
d_gene: TRBD1; abundance: few; j_gene: TRBJ1-1; v_gene: TRBV9; CDR3nt: TGTGCCAGCAGCGTGGTTACAGGGGGCACTGAAGCTTTCTTT; CDR3aa: CASSVVTGGTEAFF
d_gene: NA; abundance: many; j_gene: TRBJ2-7; v_gene: TRBV2; CDR3nt: TGTGCCAGCAGTCAAACAGGAGCCCTCTCCTACGAGCAGTACTTC; CDR3aa: CASSQTGALSYEQYF
d_gene: TRBD1; abundance: NA; j_gene: TRBJ2-1; v_gene: TRBV18; CDR3nt: TGTGCCAGCTCACCAGACAGGGTGGCCAATGAGCAGTTCTTC; CDR3aa: CASSPDRVANEQFF
d_gene: NA; abundance: NA; j_gene: TRBJ1-2; v_gene: TRBV11-2; CDR3nt: TGTGCCAGCAGCCCCGAAGGCACCAGGGGTCGCGTGCGCTACACCTTC; CDR3aa: CASSPEGTRGRVRYTF
d_gene: NA; abundance: NA; j_gene: TRBJ1-3; v_gene: TRBV7-6; CDR3nt: TGTGCCAGCAGCTTAGATTTGTCAGCTGGAAACACCATATATTTT; CDR3aa: CASSLDLSAGNTIYF
d_gene: NA; abundance: NA; j_gene: TRBJ1-1; v_gene: TRBV7-2; CDR3nt: TGTGCCAGCAGCTTAGCGGTGTACAGCTATACGAACACTGAAGCTTTCTTT; CDR3aa: CASSLAVYSYTNTEAFF
d_gene: NA; abundance: NA; j_gene: TRBJ2-7; v_gene: TRBV14; CDR3nt: TGTGCCAGCAGCCAAGTTCACAGCTACGAGCAGTACTTC; CDR3aa: CASSQVHSYEQYF
d_gene: NA; abundance: NA; j_gene: TRBJ1-1; v_gene: TRBV19; CDR3nt: TGTGCCAGTACTTGGGGGGTTCGCACTGAAGCTTTCTTT; CDR3aa: CASTWGVRTEAFF
d_gene: NA; abundance: NA; j_gene: TRBJ1-1; v_gene: TRBV18; CDR3nt: TGTGCCACCTCGACAGGGAACACTGAAGCTTTCTTT; CDR3aa: CATSTGNTEAFF
d_gene: NA; abundance: NA; j_gene: TRBJ2-7; v_gene: TRBV11-2; CDR3nt: TGTGCCAGCAGCTCTCGCCCCAGTTCCTACGAGCAGTACTTC; CDR3aa: CASSSRPSSYEQYF
d_gene: NA; abundance: once; j_gene: TRBJ1-2; v_gene: TRBV30; CDR3nt: TGTGCCTGGAGTCTTACAGGGGGCTACACCTTC; CDR3aa: CAWSLTGGYTF
d_gene: NA; abundance: few; j_gene: TRBJ2-5; v_gene: TRBV2; CDR3nt: TGTGCCAGCACAAGGGACTCACCCTCTCGCCAAGAGACCCAGTACTTC; CDR3aa: CASTRDSPSRQETQYF
d_gene: NA; abundance: NA; j_gene: TRBJ1-1; v_gene: TRBV4-2; CDR3nt: TGTGCCAGCAGCCAGGCCGGAGGCTCTATCGTCTATCCTCCTGAAGCTTTCTTT; CDR3aa: CASSQAGGSIVYPPEAFF
d_gene: NA; abundance: NA; j_gene: TRBJ2-1; v_gene: TRBV19; CDR3nt: TGTGCCAGTAGTACCGAGGAGAACAATGAGCAGTTCTTC; CDR3aa: CASSTEENNEQFF
d_gene: NA; abundance: NA; j_gene: TRBJ2-7; v_gene: TRBV11-2; CDR3nt: TGTGCCAGCAGCTTAGAACAGGGAGTCGAGCAGTACTTC; CDR3aa: CASSLEQGVEQYF
d_gene: NA; abundance: once; j_gene: TRBJ1-5; v_gene: TRBV19; CDR3nt: TGTGCCAGTAGTATTCCGGGACAAAATCAGCCCCAGCATTTT; CDR3aa: CASSIPGQNQPQHF
d_gene: NA; abundance: few; j_gene: TRBJ1-3; v_gene: TRBV7-9; CDR3nt: TGTGCCAGCAGCCCTGGCTTTGAGGTCTCTGGAAACACCATATATTTT; CDR3aa: CASSPGFEVSGNTIYF
d_gene: TRBD2; abundance: NA; j_gene: TRBJ2-1; v_gene: TRBV5-1; CDR3nt: TGCGCCAGCAGCTTGATAGCGGGGGGAGGAAATGAGCAGTTCTTC; CDR3aa: CASSLIAGGGNEQFF
d_gene: TRBD1; abundance: few; j_gene: TRBJ1-2; v_gene: TRBV19; CDR3nt: TGTGCCAGTAGACCCCTCTCGGGACAGGGCGGAATCTATGGCTACACCTTC; CDR3aa: CASRPLSGQGGIYGYTF
d_gene: NA; abundance: NA; j_gene: TRBJ1-5; v_gene: TRBV7-9; CDR3nt: TGTGCCAGCAGCTCCGTAGGAGTCCAGCATTTT; CDR3aa: CASSSVGVQHF
d_gene: NA; abundance: NA; j_gene: TRBJ1-2; v_gene: TRBV30; CDR3nt: TGTGCCTGGAGTGTAGGCGCAGGAGGTCTGGCCTATGGCTACACCTTC; CDR3aa: CAWSVGAGGLAYGYTF
d_gene: NA; abundance: NA; j_gene: TRBJ1-1; v_gene: TRBV4-1; CDR3nt: TGCGCCAGCAGCCAAGCGTCCGGACAGTACACTGAAGCTTTCTTT; CDR3aa: CASSQASGQYTEAFF
d_gene: NA; abundance: NA; j_gene: TRBJ1-1; v_gene: TRBV5-1; CDR3nt: TGCGCCAGCAGCTTGGGTGCAGGGGAAGGGACTGAAGCTTTCTTT; CDR3aa: CASSLGAGEGTEAFF
d_gene: TRBD1; abundance: once; j_gene: TRBJ1-2; v_gene: TRBV10-3; CDR3nt: TGTGCCATCGGGGACAGGGGAGGAAACTATGGCTACACCTTC; CDR3aa: CAIGDRGGNYGYTF
d_gene: NA; abundance: NA; j_gene: TRBJ1-1; v_gene: TRBV18; CDR3nt: TGTGCCAGCTCACTAGACTTGGGGGCCACTGAAGCTTTCTTT; CDR3aa: CASSLDLGATEAFF
d_gene: TRBD1; abundance: NA; j_gene: TRBJ2-5; v_gene: TRBV30; CDR3nt: TGTGCCTGGAGTGCGGACAGGGGTGAGACCCAGTACTTC; CDR3aa: CAWSADRGETQYF
d_gene: TRBD2; abundance: few; j_gene: TRBJ2-3; v_gene: TRBV10-2; CDR3nt: TGCGCCAGCAGTGAGTGGGGTAGCGGGAGGACAGATACGCAGTATTTT; CDR3aa: CASSEWGSGRTDTQYF
d_gene: NA; abundance: few; j_gene: TRBJ2-2; v_gene: TRBV7-9; CDR3nt: TGTGCCAGCAGCTTCCCGACGGCGGGGGCAAGAACCGGGGAGCTGTTTTTT; CDR3aa: CASSFPTAGARTGELFF
d_gene: NA; abundance: once; j_gene: TRBJ1-2; v_gene: TRBV6-6; CDR3nt: TGTGCCAGCAGTTACTCCGCTCAAACATCTAACTATGGCTACACCTTC; CDR3aa: CASSYSAQTSNYGYTF
d_gene: NA; abundance: NA; j_gene: TRBJ2-1; v_gene: TRBV6-5; CDR3nt: TGTGCCAGCAGTTACTCCGAGATTTCCTCATACAATGAGCAGTTCTTC; CDR3aa: CASSYSEISSYNEQFF
d_gene: TRBD2; abundance: NA; j_gene: TRBJ2-3; v_gene: TRBV7-2; CDR3nt: TGTGCCAGCAGCTTTCTAGCGGGAGTACATAAAGATACGCAGTATTTT; CDR3aa: CASSFLAGVHKDTQYF
d_gene: NA; abundance: NA; j_gene: TRBJ2-1; v_gene: TRBV24-1; CDR3nt: TGTGCCACCAGTGATCTGAGTGAGCAGTTCTTC; CDR3aa: CATSDLSEQFF
d_gene: TRBD1; abundance: NA; j_gene: TRBJ1-1; v_gene: TRBV19; CDR3nt: TGTGCCAGTAGGTGGGGAAGGGGACAGAGGACTGAAGCTTTCTTT; CDR3aa: CASRWGRGQRTEAFF
d_gene: TRBD2; abundance: NA; j_gene: TRBJ2-3; v_gene: TRBV2; CDR3nt: TGTGCCAGCAGCGAATCTACTAGCGGGAGGGGCACAGATACGCAGTATTTT; CDR3aa: CASSESTSGRGTDTQYF
d_gene: NA; abundance: NA; j_gene: TRBJ1-5; v_gene: TRBV12-3/TRBV12-4; CDR3nt: TGTGCCAGCAGTTTGTCCAGTCAGCCCCAGCATTTT; CDR3aa: CASSLSSQPQHF